This is a list of T cell receptor beta chains from one sample in a study of CD8+ T cells in alopecia areata. Clones were sequenced by immunoSEQ multiplex PCR, and TCRdb holds only the in-frame ones, with some missing. The repertoire holds some 150,000 clones, 40% to 65% seen once, with roughly 19% in the top ten. The input for sequencing was CD8+ T cells sorted from blood, taken at week 0. Every receptor here comes from a human donor with alopecia areata. CDR3s include the opening cysteine and the closing phenylalanine or tryptophan. The order of the fields is CDR3 length, J gene, V gene, clone size, D gene, CDR3 protein, CDR3 DNA. A D gene is named only where the DNA matches it firmly. Clone size is shown for a subset of rows, as once, few, many or a class of expanded clone.

len: 16
j_gene: TRBJ2-1
v_gene: TRBV7-2
abundance: -
d_gene: TRBD1
CDR3aa: CASSLRTGGSYNEQFF
CDR3nt: TGTGCCAGCAGCCTCAGGACAGGGGGCTCCTACAATGAGCAGTTCTTC

len: 15
j_gene: TRBJ1-4
v_gene: TRBV2
abundance: -
d_gene: -
CDR3aa: CASLRDPQGNEKLFF
CDR3nt: TGTGCCAGCTTAAGGGATCCCCAGGGGAATGAAAAACTGTTTTTT

len: 15
j_gene: TRBJ1-1
v_gene: TRBV13
abundance: -
d_gene: -
CDR3aa: CASSPVGDQNTEAFF
CDR3nt: TGTGCCAGCAGCCCCGTCGGGGACCAGAACACTGAAGCTTTCTTT

len: 11
j_gene: TRBJ1-2
v_gene: TRBV7-6
abundance: many
d_gene: -
CDR3aa: CASSSDYGYTF
CDR3nt: TGTGCCAGCAGCTCCGACTATGGCTACACCTTC

len: 17
j_gene: TRBJ2-1
v_gene: TRBV5-1
abundance: few
d_gene: TRBD1
CDR3aa: CASTRLASGTGGGEQFF
CDR3nt: TGCGCCAGCACCCGGCTCGCTTCTGGGACAGGGGGTGGTGAGCAGTTCTTC

len: 14
j_gene: TRBJ1-1
v_gene: TRBV9
abundance: -
d_gene: -
CDR3aa: CASSVNSGATEAFF
CDR3nt: TGTGCCAGCAGCGTAAACTCTGGGGCCACTGAAGCTTTCTTT

len: 13
j_gene: TRBJ2-2
v_gene: TRBV25-1
abundance: few
d_gene: -
CDR3aa: CASTDGNTGELFF
CDR3nt: TGTGCCAGCACCGATGGTAACACCGGGGAGCTGTTTTTT

len: 11
j_gene: TRBJ2-7
v_gene: TRBV27
abundance: few
d_gene: -
CDR3aa: CASSSFDEQYF
CDR3nt: TGTGCCAGCAGTTCCTTTGACGAGCAGTACTTC

len: 13
j_gene: TRBJ1-1
v_gene: TRBV9
abundance: -
d_gene: -
CDR3aa: CASSVELNTEAFF
CDR3nt: TGTGCCAGCAGCGTAGAGCTGAACACTGAAGCTTTCTTT

len: 12
j_gene: TRBJ1-2
v_gene: TRBV19
abundance: few
d_gene: -
CDR3aa: CASSRVNYGYTF
CDR3nt: TGTGCCAGTAGCAGGGTAAACTATGGCTACACCTTC

len: 14
j_gene: TRBJ2-7
v_gene: TRBV4-3
abundance: few
d_gene: -
CDR3aa: CASSQGRSSYEQYF
CDR3nt: TGCGCCAGCAGCCAAGGACGGTCGTCCTACGAGCAGTACTTC

len: 12
j_gene: TRBJ1-1
v_gene: TRBV7-2
abundance: -
d_gene: -
CDR3aa: CASSLAREIAVF
CDR3nt: TGTGCCAGCAGCTTAGCCAGGGAAATTGCGGTCTTT

len: 13
j_gene: TRBJ1-2
v_gene: TRBV6-1
abundance: -
d_gene: -
CDR3aa: CASSGTGGYGYTF
CDR3nt: TGTGCCAGCAGTGGAACAGGAGGATATGGCTACACCTTC

len: 17
j_gene: TRBJ2-6
v_gene: TRBV5-6
abundance: -
d_gene: -
CDR3aa: CASTPLGASSGANVLTF
CDR3nt: TGTGCCAGCACCCCGCTTGGGGCTTCCTCTGGGGCCAACGTCCTGACTTTC